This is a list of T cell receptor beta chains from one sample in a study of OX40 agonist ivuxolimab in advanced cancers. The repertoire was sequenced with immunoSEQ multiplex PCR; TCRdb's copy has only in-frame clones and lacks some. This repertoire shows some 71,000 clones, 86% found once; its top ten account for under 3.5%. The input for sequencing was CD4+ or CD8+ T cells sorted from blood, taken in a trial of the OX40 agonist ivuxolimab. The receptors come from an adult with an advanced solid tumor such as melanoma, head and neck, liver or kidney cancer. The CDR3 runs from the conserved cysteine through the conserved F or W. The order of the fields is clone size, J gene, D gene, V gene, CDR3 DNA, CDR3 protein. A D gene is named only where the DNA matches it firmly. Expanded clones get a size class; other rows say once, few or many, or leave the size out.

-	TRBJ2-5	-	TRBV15	TGTGCCACCAGCAGAGGGGACGGGGAGACCCAGTACTTC	CATSRGDGETQYF
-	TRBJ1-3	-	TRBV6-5	TGTGCCAGCAGTTACGGAGGGGGAGGGGACACCATATATTTT	CASSYGGGGDTIYF
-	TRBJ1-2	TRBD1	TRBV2	TGTGCCAGCAGCAGAGAGGGACAGGGGCATGGCTACACCTTC	CASSREGQGHGYTF
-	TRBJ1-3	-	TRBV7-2	TGTGCCAGCAGCTTATCGTACGGAGGAAACACCATATATTTT	CASSLSYGGNTIYF
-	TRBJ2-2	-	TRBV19	TGTGCCAGTAGTTCGGAAACCGGGGAGCTGTTTTTT	CASSSETGELFF
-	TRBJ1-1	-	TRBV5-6	TGTGCCAGCAGCCAAGGGACGCTGAACACTGAAGCTTTCTTT	CASSQGTLNTEAFF
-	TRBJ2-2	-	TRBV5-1	TGCGCCAGCAGCTTGGCCTCCTTAGCGACCGGGGAGCTGTTTTTT	CASSLASLATGELFF
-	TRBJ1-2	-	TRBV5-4	TGTGCCAGCAGCTTGGAGGGATCCTATGGCTACACCTTC	CASSLEGSYGYTF
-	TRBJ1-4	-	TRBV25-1	TGTGCCAGCAGGGGTGCGGCTAATGAAAAACTGTTTTTT	CASRGAANEKLFF
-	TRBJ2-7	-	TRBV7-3	TGTGCCAGCAGTCTAGCTCAGGGGGGTCACTCCTACGAGCAGTACTTC	CASSLAQGGHSYEQYF
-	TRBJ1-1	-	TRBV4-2	TGTGCCAGCAGCCAAGTTGGGCTCGCTGAAGCTTTCTTT	CASSQVGLAEAFF
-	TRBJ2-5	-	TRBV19	TGTGCCAGTAGTATAGGTCTCAGGCCGGAGACCCAGTACTTC	CASSIGLRPETQYF
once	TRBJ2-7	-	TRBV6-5	TGTGCCAGCAGTTACGGGACACACTACGAGCAGTACTTC	CASSYGTHYEQYF
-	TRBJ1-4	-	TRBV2	TGTGCCAGCGCCGATGAAAAACTGTTTTTT	CASADEKLFF
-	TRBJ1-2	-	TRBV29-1	TGCAGCGTTGGGGCAGACTATGGCTACACCTTC	CSVGADYGYTF
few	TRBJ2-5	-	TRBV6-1	TGTGCCAGCAGCGACACCTTCGATCCGAGAACCCAGTACTTC	CASSDTFDPRTQYF
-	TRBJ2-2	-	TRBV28	TGTGCCAGCAGCCCGGGGTTGAACACCGGGGAGCTGTTTTTT	CASSPGLNTGELFF
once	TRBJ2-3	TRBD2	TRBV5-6	TGTGCCAGCAGCCTCCCGACTAGCGAGGCGCAGTATTTT	CASSLPTSEAQYF
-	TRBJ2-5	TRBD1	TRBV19	TGTGCCAGTAGTAGGGACAGGGACGAGACCCAGTACTTC	CASSRDRDETQYF
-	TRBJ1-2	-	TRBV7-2	TGTGCCAGCAGCCCGAACGGGGGTACAGCGGGCGGCTACACCTTC	CASSPNGGTAGGYTF
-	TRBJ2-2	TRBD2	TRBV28	TGTGCCACCATAGCCGGGGGGGGGACCACCGGGGAGCTGTTTTTT	CATIAGGGTTGELFF
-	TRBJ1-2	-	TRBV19	TGTGCCAGTAGTATGAACAGGGCGGAAGGCTACACCTTC	CASSMNRAEGYTF
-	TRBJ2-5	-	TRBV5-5	TGTGCCAGCAGCCCCGGCGGCTACCAGACCCAGTACTTC	CASSPGGYQTQYF
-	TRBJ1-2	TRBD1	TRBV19	TGTGCCAGTAGTAGTCCTTCCGGGACAGATTTTAACTATGGCTACACCTTC	CASSSPSGTDFNYGYTF